The 13 T cell receptor beta chains below were found in one sample sequenced in a study of blood T cell repertoires in COVID-19. TCRdb's copy holds only in-frame clones and misses some; the assay was immunoSEQ multiplex PCR. Among fewer than 250,000 clones, approximately 90% were seen once, and the ten largest hold 1.1%. The specimen sequenced was peripheral blood. The origin of the receptors is a man aged 30-40 years with acute or convalescent COVID-19.

V and J are TRBV13 and TRBJ2-1, with 10 bases that match TRBD1. From germline, CDR1 is PRHDT and CDR2 FYEKMQ (reference sequence). The CDR3 runs to 15 residues. J gave up 5 bases and V 4 bases, and 5 bases lay outside the gene matches. CDR3 residues: CASSSSGTGDNEQFF. The CDR3 region has the DNA TGTGCCAGCAGCTCATCCGGGACAGGGGACAATGAGCAGTTCTTC.

The V and J genes are TRBV12-5 and TRBJ1-3; D remains ambiguous. CDR1 is LGHNT, CDR2 FRNRAP, per germline. The germline V and J ends were trimmed by 0 bases and 4 bases, with 16 bases remaining between them. The CDR3 consists of 17 residues. CDR3 nucleotide sequence: TGTGCTAGTGGTTTGGTCCGCGGAGGGTGGAAGGGAAACACCATATATTTT. It translates to CASGLVRGGWKGNTIYF.

This rearrangement joins TRBV10-2 to TRBJ1-3; D not resolved. Germline CDR1 is WSHSY and CDR2 is SAAADI. CDR3 size: 15 residues. V lost 6 bases and J 0 bases, leaving 12 bases between the germline ends. The CDR3 loop reads CASSKTEFSGNTIYF. As DNA, the CDR3 is TGCGCCAGCAGCAAGACTGAATTCTCTGGAAACACCATATATTTT.

This clone turned up a few times. V usage is TRBV7-2 and J usage is TRBJ2-7; D perhaps matches TRBD2 (5 bases). Germline-derived CDR1 and CDR2 are SGHTA and FQGNSA. There are 14 residues in the CDR3. V was shortened by 5 bases and J by 5 bases, with 16 bases between the two germline ends. CDR3 in DNA: TGTGCCAGCAGCCTAACTAGAAAAGGCCACGAGCAGTACTTC. Protein sequence: CASSLTRKGHEQYF.

V gene TRBV12-5 combines with J gene TRBJ1-1; D call uncertain. This CDR3 has 13 amino acids. The ends were cut back, 2 bases at V and 0 bases at J, with 4 bases in the middle. From germline, CDR1 is LGHNT and CDR2 FRNRAP. CDR3 in amino acids: CASGLQVNTEAFF. In DNA form, the CDR3 reads TGTGCTAGTGGTTTGCAGGTGAACACTGAAGCTTTCTTT. The variable domain in full, with the rest retrieved from reference TRBV12-5 and TRBJ1-1, is DARVTQTPRHKVTEMGQEVTMRCQPILGHNTVFWYRQTMMQGLELLAYFRNRAPLDDSGMPKDRFSAEMPDATLATLKIQPSEPRDSAVYFCASGLQVNTEAFFGQGTRLTVV.

This chain connects TRBV7-6 to TRBJ2-2; TRBD1 is a possible D gene (6 bases). Germline CDR1 and CDR2: SGHVS and FNYEAQ. Trimming took 8 bases from V and 4 from J, leaving 11 bases between them. The CDR3 is made up of 13 amino acids. The CDR3: CASGGQTTGELFF. The CDR3 region has the DNA TGTGCCAGCGGAGGACAGACCACCGGGGAGCTGTTTTTT.

V and J are TRBV5-1 and TRBJ2-5; no firm D call. Germline loops: CDR1 SGHRS, CDR2 YFSETQ. This CDR3 comprises 14 residues. The V end was cut by 4 bases, the J end by 5 bases, with 15 bases between. CDR3 loop: CASSPGSGAETQYF. The CDR3, as DNA: TGCGCCAGCAGCCCGGGTAGTGGTGCTGAGACCCAGTACTTC.

This chain links TRBV6-5 with TRBJ1-1; the D gene is possibly TRBD1 (5 bases). The V and J ends lost 2 bases and 1 base respectively, with 11 bases between them. The CDR3 consists of 15 residues. CDR1 and CDR2 from the germline V gene are MNHEY and SVGAGI. The chain's CDR3 is CASSYRRQRNTEAFF. The CDR3 nucleotides read TGTGCCAGCAGTTACAGAAGACAGCGGAACACTGAAGCTTTCTTT.

The chain recombines TRBV28 with TRBJ1-5; D gene unclear. The CDR3 consists of 15 residues. Trimming removed 1 base at V and 2 bases at J, with 9 bases between. The germline CDR1 and CDR2 sequences are MDHEN and SYDVKM. DNA of the CDR3: TGTGCCAGCAGTTTATCAGCAAGCGGCAATCAGCCCCAGCATTTT. Protein: CASSLSASGNQPQHF.

The rearrangement links TRBV27 to TRBJ2-5, with D tentatively TRBD1 (5 bases). Germline V CDR1 and CDR2: MNHEY, SMNVEV (reference sequence). Trimming removed 4 bases at V and 0 bases at J, with 9 bases between. The CDR3 length is 14 residues. The CDR3 DNA is TGTGCCAGCAGTTATCAGGGAAACCAAGAGACCCAGTACTTC. Encoded protein: CASSYQGNQETQYF.

In its sample, this clone was seen once. V and J are TRBV30 and TRBJ2-7, with TRBD1 matching 7 bases. This CDR3 is 16 amino acids long. The J segment lost 3 bases and the V segment lost 4 bases, leaving 15 bases of the junction unmatched. In germline, CDR1 is GTSNPN, CDR2 SVGIG (reference sequence). This CDR3 reads CAWTIQGFFSVYEQYF. The CDR3 bases are TGTGCCTGGACTATACAGGGGTTCTTTTCCGTCTACGAGCAGTACTTC.

The V and J genes are TRBV28 and TRBJ1-2, with D maybe TRBD1 (5 bases). Trimming took off 7 bases at V and 8 bases at J, with 23 bases between the two ends. Germline assignment: CDR1 MDHEN and CDR2 SYDVKM. This CDR3 is 15 amino acids long. CDR3 sequence: CASKTPTRAFGGYTF. CDR3 sequence (DNA): TGTGCCAGCAAAACACCGACCAGGGCCTTTGGCGGCTACACCTTC.

The CDR3 spells CASRDRAQNTEAFF. CDR3 bases: TGTGCCAGCAGGGACAGGGCCCAGAACACTGAAGCTTTCTTT. V and J are TRBV3-1 (or the pseudogene TRBV3-2) and TRBJ1-1; 8 bases match TRBD1. The V and J ends lost 6 bases and 1 base, in that order; junction bases with no gene match: 4. The CDR3 contains 14 residues. Germline V CDR1 and CDR2: LGHDT, YNNKEL (reference sequence).